This T cell receptor beta chain was sequenced for a study of patients and donors after allogeneic stem cell transplantation. This clonotype appeared many times. Germline CDR1 MNHEY, CDR2 SMNVEV (reference sequence). The CDR3 covers 13 residues. V lost 5 bases and J lost 0, with 7 bases in between. TCRdb ran MiXCR on the RT-PCR reads and lists one entry per CDR3 protein. The repertoire has hundreds of thousands of distinct CDR3 sequences, under 20% of them found once; the top ten carry less than 9.5%. Input material: blood, either unsorted or a sorted T cell fraction (not recorded which). The V call is TRBV27, the J call TRBJ1-1; D possibly corresponds to TRBD1 (5 bases). The sequence was obtained from a human donor who was either an allogeneic HSCT recipient or a stem cell or donor lymphocyte infusion donor (not recorded which). It is not recorded whose cells these are; they may come from a transplant donor. The CDR3 bases are TGTGCCAGCAGTCTGACAGTGAACACTGAAGCTTTCTTT. This gives the protein CASSLTVNTEAFF.